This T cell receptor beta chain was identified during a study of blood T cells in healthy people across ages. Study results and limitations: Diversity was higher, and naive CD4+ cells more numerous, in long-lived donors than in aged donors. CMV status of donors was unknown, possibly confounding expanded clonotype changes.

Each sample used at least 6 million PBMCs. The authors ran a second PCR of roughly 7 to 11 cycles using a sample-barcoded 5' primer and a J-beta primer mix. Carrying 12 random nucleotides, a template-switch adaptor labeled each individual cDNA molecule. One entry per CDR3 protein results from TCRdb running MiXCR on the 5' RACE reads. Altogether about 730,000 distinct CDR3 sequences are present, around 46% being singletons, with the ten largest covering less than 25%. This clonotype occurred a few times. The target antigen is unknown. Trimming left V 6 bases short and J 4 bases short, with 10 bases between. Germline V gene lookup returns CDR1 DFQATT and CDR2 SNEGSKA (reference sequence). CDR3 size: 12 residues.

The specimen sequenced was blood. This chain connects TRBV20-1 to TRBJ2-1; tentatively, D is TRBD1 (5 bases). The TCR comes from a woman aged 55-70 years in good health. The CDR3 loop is CSAPRVYNEQFF. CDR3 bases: TGCAGTGCCCCCAGGGTGTACAATGAGCAGTTCTTC.